This entry features one T cell receptor (beta chain) sequence. In the authors' workflow: Reference gene primer amplification yielded estimated nucleated cell counts. This table comes from immunoSEQ multiplex PCR, and its TCRdb copy is limited to in-frame clones, with some not included. That table supplies the V and J calls and clone size; D and trimming were determined from the DNA. The sample comprises roughly 200,000 clones, about 83% of which are singletons, and roughly 0.9% rests with the top ten. The data belong to a study of blood T cell repertoires in COVID-19. The wider study: Acute and convalescent COVID-19 samples came from the United States, Italy and Spain.

Trimming pared 4 bases from V and 10 bases from J, leaving 12 bases between. This CDR3 has 13 amino acids. The germline V gene encodes CDR1 SGHDT and CDR2 YYEEEE. This TCR was recovered from a woman aged 18-29 years who had recovered from COVID-19. The sample was peripheral blood. The V call is TRBV5-6, the J call TRBJ1-6; D not certain. CDR3 loop: CASSPRVESPLHF. The CDR3, as DNA: TGTGCCAGCAGCCCACGGGTCGAGTCACCCCTCCACTTT.